These 18 T cell receptor beta chains originate from one sample sequenced in a study of response to subunit inactivated influenza vaccine. TCRdb re-called the RT-PCR reads through MiXCR, storing one row per CDR3 protein. The table has just over 300,000 distinct CDR3 sequences, roughly 22% seen once. Specimen: PBMCs from blood, collected around 22 months after vaccination. These receptors all come from a man aged 45 to 75 who received an inactivated influenza vaccine.

CDR3 sequence: CSVETGDNTEAFF. In nucleotides, the CDR3 is TGCAGCGTTGAGACAGGTGACAACACTGAAGCTTTCTTT. The chain uses TRBV29-1 and TRBJ1-1; weak D call: TRBD1 (6 bases). Trimming took 3 bases from V and 2 from J, leaving 10 bases between them. Looked up from germline, CDR1 is SQVTM and CDR2 is ANQGSEA. The CDR3 runs to 13 residues.

This clonotype occurred a few times. V is TRBV7-2 and J is TRBJ1-1; TRBD1 might be the D (5 bases). The length of the CDR3 is 14 residues. The ends were cut back, 8 bases at V and 2 bases at J, with 15 bases in the middle. Looked up from germline, CDR1 is SGHTA and CDR2 is FQGNSA. For the CDR3, the DNA is TGTGCCAGCCGAAAGGGGCAGATCAACACTGAAGCTTTCTTT. Translated: CASRKGQINTEAFF.

This clonotype was observed a few times. This chain joins TRBV3-1 and TRBJ2-1, with D maybe TRBD2 (6 bases). Trimming left V 4 bases short and J 3 bases short, with 13 bases between. Germline V CDR1 and CDR2: LGHDT, YNNKEL (reference sequence). CDR3 length: 15 amino acids. The chain's CDR3 is CASSPGLRDYNEQFF. CDR3 in DNA: TGTGCCAGCAGCCCGGGACTCCGAGACTACAATGAGCAGTTCTTC.

The V and J genes are TRBV6-2 or TRBV6-3 and TRBJ1-5, with D possibly being TRBD1 (5 bases). The germline V gene encodes CDR1 MNHEY and CDR2 SVGEGT. V was clipped by 8 bases and J by 7 bases, with 15 bases between them. CDR3 size: 13 residues. CDR3 in DNA: TGTGCCAGCGCCCCGCTGGGGGTCCAGCCCCAGCATTTT. Its translation is CASAPLGVQPQHF.

This clonotype was counted a few times. This chain uses TRBV7-6 with TRBJ2-1; D ambiguous. The V gene's germline CDR1 is SGHVS and CDR2 FNYEAQ. V dropped 1 base and J dropped 9 bases, with 10 bases sitting between them. This CDR3 region has 13 residues. As DNA, the CDR3 is TGTGCCAGCAGCTTAGTGGGTCCGTCTGAGCAGTTCTTC. Translation gives CASSLVGPSEQFF.

This clonotype has a count of ten or more. V is TRBV20-1 and J is TRBJ2-3; possible D gene TRBD1, 5 bases. The germline V and J ends were trimmed by 4 bases and 1 base, with 12 bases remaining between them. The CDR3 is 14 residues long. CDR1 is DFQATT, CDR2 SNEGSKA, per germline (reference sequence). The CDR3 region is CSATTETRTDTQYF. As DNA, the CDR3 is TGCAGTGCTACGACAGAGACACGCACAGATACGCAGTATTTT.

This clonotype showed up just a few times. The chain employs TRBV12-3 or TRBV12-4 and TRBJ2-5, with TRBD1 as a possible D gene (5 bases). The CDR3 has 14 residues. V was cut by 3 bases and J by 1 base, with 9 bases left in between. This chain's CDR3 is CASSFREFQETQYF. The CDR3 nucleotides are TGTGCCAGCAGTTTCAGGGAATTCCAAGAGACCCAGTACTTC.

This clonotype was seen more than once but under ten times. A junction boundary mismatches the germline segment, possibly from a read error. The chain carries TRBV9 and TRBJ2-5; TRBD2 might be the D (6 bases). Germline V lookup: CDR1 SGDLS, CDR2 YYNGEE. CDR3 length: 13 amino acids. CDR3: CASSPRLEGTQYF. As DNA, the CDR3 is TGTGCCAGCAGCCCCCGACTAGAGGGGACCCAGTACTTT.

The gene calls are TRBV10-3 and TRBJ2-1; the D is unclear. Germline V gene lookup returns CDR1 ENHRY and CDR2 SYGVKD. V was clipped by 2 bases and J by 4 bases, with 6 bases between them. This CDR3 is built from 13 residues. The CDR3 DNA sequence: TGTGCCATCAGTGAGGCGTTTTACAATGAGCAGTTCTTC. This gives the protein CAISEAFYNEQFF.

Written as DNA, the CDR3 is TGCGCCAGCTCGGGTCCTACTAACACCGGGGAGCTGTTTTTT. This translates into CASSGPTNTGELFF. The gene calls are TRBV5-1 and TRBJ2-2; D remains ambiguous. In germline, CDR1 is SGHRS, CDR2 YFSETQ. V gave up 7 bases and J gave up 2 bases, with 12 bases separating them. The CDR3 is 14 amino acids.

In its sample, this clonotype was seen a few times. The chain recombines TRBV20-1 with TRBJ2-7; 8 bases agree with TRBD1. The germline V gene encodes CDR1 DFQATT and CDR2 SNEGSKA (reference sequence). The CDR3 spans 12 residues. V gave up 5 bases and J gave up 3 bases; unmatched junction bases: 3. CDR3 DNA: TGCAGTGCTTCGGACAGGGACTACGAGCAGTACTTC. Residues: CSASDRDYEQYF.

To note about this clonotype: At one of its ends the junction is not consistent with the germline gene, which may arise from a read error. The V and J genes are TRBV27 and TRBJ1-1; D not resolved. CDR3 length: 16 amino acids. The germline CDR1 and CDR2 sequences are MNHEY and SMNVEV (reference sequence). The CDR3 nucleotides are TGTGCCACCAGTTTATGGCCTTTGGGTCTCTACACTGAAGCTTTCTTT. It yields the protein CATSLWPLGLYTEAFF.

This clonotype was observed a handful of times. A junction boundary mismatches the germline segment, possibly from a read error. The chain uses TRBV10-1 and TRBJ2-3; D is perhaps TRBD2 (5 bases). This CDR3 has 13 amino acids. CDR1 and CDR2 (germline): WNHNN, SYGVQD (reference sequence). CDR3 sequence reads: CASSEASTDTPYF. The CDR3 bases are TGCGCCAGCAGTGAGGCTAGCACAGATACGCCGTATTTT.

This clonotype has a handful of counts. The chain recombines TRBV7-9 with TRBJ2-3; D not certain. Trimming took off 7 bases at V and 5 bases at J, with 10 bases between the two ends. The CDR3 has 12 amino acids. The germline gives CDR1 SEHNR, CDR2 FQNEAQ (reference sequence). CDR3 protein: CASKGLEDTQYF. Written as DNA, the CDR3 is TGTGCCAGCAAAGGGCTTGAAGATACGCAGTATTTT.

This clonotype was counted between two and nine times. V and J are TRBV20-1 and TRBJ1-1, with TRBD1 identical over 8 bases. With V trimmed by 6 bases and J by 6 bases, 9 bases remained unmatched. The V gene's germline CDR1 is DFQATT and CDR2 SNEGSKA (reference sequence). The CDR3 sequence is 13 residues long. CDR3 in amino acids: CSATDRGVSEAFF. DNA for the CDR3: TGCAGTGCAACAGACAGGGGCGTCTCTGAAGCTTTCTTT.

This clonotype turned up a few times. V gene TRBV10-3 combines with J gene TRBJ1-5; D is uncertain. Germline-derived CDR1 and CDR2 are ENHRY and SYGVKD. The CDR3 is 15 amino acids. V was clipped by 4 bases and J by 0 bases, with 10 bases between them. The CDR3 sequence is CAISAGPYSNQPQHF. The DNA for the CDR3 is TGTGCCATCAGTGCCGGACCCTATAGCAATCAGCCCCAGCATTTT.

This clonotype has just a few counts. This chain joins TRBV12-3 or TRBV12-4 and TRBJ1-4; D possibly corresponds to TRBD1 (5 bases). V was shortened by 5 bases and J by 10 bases, with 14 bases between the two germline ends. The CDR3 totals 13 residues. CDR3 protein: CASSPSAQGKLFF. The CDR3 DNA is TGTGCCAGCAGTCCGAGCGCTCAGGGAAAACTGTTTTTT.

This clonotype has just a few counts. The chain couples TRBV6-2 or TRBV6-3 to TRBJ2-5; D remains unclear. V dropped 5 bases and J dropped 4 bases, with 17 bases sitting between them. CDR1 is MNHEY, CDR2 SVGEGT, per germline. The CDR3 runs to 15 residues. CDR3 nucleotide sequence: TGTGCCAGCAGTCCATTCTTTACTCCGGGAGAGACCCAGTACTTC. As protein: CASSPFFTPGETQYF.